This T cell receptor (beta chain) was captured by sequencing in a study of OX40 agonist ivuxolimab in advanced cancers. The germline V gene has CDR1 LNHDA and CDR2 SQIVND (reference sequence). Trimming took 7 bases from V and 2 from J, leaving 17 bases between them. The CDR3 runs to 16 residues. TCRdb's table, derived via immunoSEQ multiplex PCR, lists solely in-frame clones and lacks some. The repertoire holds 90,000 to 120,000 clones, with under 95% as singletons. The source was CD4+ or CD8+ T cells sorted from blood, collected in a trial of the OX40 agonist ivuxolimab. This receptor was obtained from an adult with an advanced solid tumor such as melanoma, head and neck, liver or kidney cancer. This rearrangement joins TRBV19 to TRBJ2-2; possibly TRBD1 or TRBD2 for D (5 bases each). This CDR3 reads CASTHRWGSNTGELFF. The DNA for the CDR3 is TGTGCCAGTACCCATCGATGGGGGAGTAACACCGGGGAGCTGTTTTTT.